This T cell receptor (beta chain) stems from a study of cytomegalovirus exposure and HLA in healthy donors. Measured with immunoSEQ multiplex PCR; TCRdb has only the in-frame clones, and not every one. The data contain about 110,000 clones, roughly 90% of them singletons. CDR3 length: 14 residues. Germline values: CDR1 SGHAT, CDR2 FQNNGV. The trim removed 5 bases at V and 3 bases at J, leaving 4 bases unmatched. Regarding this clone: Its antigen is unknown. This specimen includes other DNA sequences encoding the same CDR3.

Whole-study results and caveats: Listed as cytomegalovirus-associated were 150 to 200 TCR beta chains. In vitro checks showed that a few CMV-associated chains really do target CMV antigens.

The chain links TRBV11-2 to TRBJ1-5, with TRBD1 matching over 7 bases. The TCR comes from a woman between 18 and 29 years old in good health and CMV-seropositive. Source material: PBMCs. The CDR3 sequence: CASSLQGSNQPQHF. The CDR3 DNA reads TGTGCCAGCAGCCTACAGGGGTCCAATCAGCCCCAGCATTTT.